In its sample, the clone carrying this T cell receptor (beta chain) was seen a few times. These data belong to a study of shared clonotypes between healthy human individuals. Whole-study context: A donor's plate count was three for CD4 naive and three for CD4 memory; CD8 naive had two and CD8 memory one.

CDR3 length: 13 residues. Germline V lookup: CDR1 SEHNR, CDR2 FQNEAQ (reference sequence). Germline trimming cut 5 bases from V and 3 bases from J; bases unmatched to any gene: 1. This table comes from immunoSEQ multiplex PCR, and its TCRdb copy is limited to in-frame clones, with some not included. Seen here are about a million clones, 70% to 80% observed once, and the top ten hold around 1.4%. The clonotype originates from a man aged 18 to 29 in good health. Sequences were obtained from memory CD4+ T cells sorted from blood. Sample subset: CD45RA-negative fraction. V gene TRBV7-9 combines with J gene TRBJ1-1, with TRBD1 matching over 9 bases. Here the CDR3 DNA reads TGTGCCAGCAGCCGGGACAGGGACACTGAAGCTTTCTTT. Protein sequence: CASSRDRDTEAFF.